This T cell receptor beta chain was found in a study of identifying expanded T cells in peripheral blood. Broader study findings: Approximately two-week clone count variance significantly increased as total template count grew.

This table comes from immunoSEQ multiplex PCR, and its TCRdb copy is limited to in-frame clones, with some not included. The sample holds 75,000 to 95,000 clones, roughly 90% seen once. On this clone itself: The target antigen is unknown.

V was cut by 6 bases and J by 0 bases, with 24 bases left in between. This CDR3 has 19 amino acids. CDR1 and CDR2 from the germline V gene are KGHSH and LQKENI. This TCR was sampled from a person between 18 and 75 years old in good health. This rearrangement joins TRBV18 to TRBJ1-3; tentative D call: TRBD1 (5 bases). The sequenced sample was blood. The chain's CDR3 is CASSPLTGVASYSGNTIYF. The CDR3 DNA is TGTGCCAGCTCGCCATTGACGGGGGTGGCTTCGTACTCTGGAAACACCATATATTTT.